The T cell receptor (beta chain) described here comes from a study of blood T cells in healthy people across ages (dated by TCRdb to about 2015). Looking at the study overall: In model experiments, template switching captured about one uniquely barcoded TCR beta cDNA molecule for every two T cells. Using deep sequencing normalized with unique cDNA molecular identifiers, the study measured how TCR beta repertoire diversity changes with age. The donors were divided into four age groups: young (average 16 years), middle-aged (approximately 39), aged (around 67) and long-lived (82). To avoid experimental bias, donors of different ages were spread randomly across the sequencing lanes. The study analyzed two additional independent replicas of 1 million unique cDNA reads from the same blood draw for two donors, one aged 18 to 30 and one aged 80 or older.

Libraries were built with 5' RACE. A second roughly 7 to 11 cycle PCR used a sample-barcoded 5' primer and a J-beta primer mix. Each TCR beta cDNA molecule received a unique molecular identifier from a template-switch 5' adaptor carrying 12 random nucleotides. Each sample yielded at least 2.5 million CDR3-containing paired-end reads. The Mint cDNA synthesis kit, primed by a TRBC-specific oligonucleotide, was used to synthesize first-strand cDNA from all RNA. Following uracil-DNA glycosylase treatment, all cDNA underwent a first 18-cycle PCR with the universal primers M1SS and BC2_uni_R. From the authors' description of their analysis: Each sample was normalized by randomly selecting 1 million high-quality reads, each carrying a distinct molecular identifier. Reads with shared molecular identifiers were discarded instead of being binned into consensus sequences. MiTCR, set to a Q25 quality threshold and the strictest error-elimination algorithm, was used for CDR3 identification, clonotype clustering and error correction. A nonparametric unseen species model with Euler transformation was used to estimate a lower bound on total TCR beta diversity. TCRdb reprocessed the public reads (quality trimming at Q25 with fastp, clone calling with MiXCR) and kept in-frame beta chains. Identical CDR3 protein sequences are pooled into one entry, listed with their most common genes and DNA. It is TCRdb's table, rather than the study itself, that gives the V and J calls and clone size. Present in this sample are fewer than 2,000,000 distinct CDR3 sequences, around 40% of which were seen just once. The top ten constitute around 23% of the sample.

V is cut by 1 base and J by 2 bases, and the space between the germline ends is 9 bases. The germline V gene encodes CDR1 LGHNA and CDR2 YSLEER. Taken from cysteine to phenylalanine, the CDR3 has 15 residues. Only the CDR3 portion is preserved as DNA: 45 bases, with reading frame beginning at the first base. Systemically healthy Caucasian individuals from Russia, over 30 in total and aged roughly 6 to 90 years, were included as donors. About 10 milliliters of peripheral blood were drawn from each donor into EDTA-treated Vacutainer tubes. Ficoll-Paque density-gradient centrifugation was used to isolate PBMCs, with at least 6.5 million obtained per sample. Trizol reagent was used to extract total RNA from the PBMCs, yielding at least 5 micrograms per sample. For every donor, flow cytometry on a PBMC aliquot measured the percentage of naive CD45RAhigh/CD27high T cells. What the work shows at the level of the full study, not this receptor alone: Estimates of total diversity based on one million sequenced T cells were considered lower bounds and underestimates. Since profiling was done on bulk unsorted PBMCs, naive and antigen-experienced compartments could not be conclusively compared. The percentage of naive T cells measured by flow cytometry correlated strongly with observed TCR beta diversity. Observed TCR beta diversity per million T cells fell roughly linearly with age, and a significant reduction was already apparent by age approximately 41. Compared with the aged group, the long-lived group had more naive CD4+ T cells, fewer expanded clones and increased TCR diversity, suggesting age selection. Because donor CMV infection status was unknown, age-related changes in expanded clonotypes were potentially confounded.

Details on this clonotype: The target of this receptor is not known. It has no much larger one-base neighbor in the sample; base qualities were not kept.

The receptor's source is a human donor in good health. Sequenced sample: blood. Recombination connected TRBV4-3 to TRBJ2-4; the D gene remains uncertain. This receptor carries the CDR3 CASSQVLGTKNIQYF. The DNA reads TGCGCCAGCAGCCAAGTACTGGGAACCAAAAACATTCAGTACTTC.